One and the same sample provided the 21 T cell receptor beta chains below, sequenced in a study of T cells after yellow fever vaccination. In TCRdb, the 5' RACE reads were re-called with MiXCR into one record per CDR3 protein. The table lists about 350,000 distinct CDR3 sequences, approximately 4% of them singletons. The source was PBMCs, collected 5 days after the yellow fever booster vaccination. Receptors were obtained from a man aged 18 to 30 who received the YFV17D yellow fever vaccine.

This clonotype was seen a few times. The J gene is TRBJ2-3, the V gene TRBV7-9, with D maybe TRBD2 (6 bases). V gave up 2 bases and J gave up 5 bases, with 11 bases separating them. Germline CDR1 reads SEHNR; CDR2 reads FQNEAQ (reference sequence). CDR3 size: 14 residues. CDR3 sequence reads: CASSLPTRVDTQYF. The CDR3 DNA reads TGTGCCAGCAGCTTACCGACTAGAGTAGATACGCAGTATTTT.

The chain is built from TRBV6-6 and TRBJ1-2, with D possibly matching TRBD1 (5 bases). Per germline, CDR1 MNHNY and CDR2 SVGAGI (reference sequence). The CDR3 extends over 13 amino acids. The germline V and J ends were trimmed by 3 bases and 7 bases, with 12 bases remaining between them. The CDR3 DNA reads TGTGCCAGCAGTTATCGATGGGGCGGTGGCTACACCTTC. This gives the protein CASSYRWGGGYTF.

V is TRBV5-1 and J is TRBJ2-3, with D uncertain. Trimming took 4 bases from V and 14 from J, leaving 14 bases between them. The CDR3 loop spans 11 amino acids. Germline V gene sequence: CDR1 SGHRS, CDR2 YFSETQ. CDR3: CASSRSLDWYF. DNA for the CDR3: TGCGCCAGCAGCCGGAGTCTCGACTGGTATTTT. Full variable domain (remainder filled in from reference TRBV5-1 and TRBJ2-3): KAGVTQTPRYLIKTRGQQVTLSCSPISGHRSVSWYQQTPGQGLQFLFEYFSETQRNKGNFPGRFSGRQFSNSRSEMNVSTLELGDSALYLCASSRSLDWYFGPGTRLTVL.

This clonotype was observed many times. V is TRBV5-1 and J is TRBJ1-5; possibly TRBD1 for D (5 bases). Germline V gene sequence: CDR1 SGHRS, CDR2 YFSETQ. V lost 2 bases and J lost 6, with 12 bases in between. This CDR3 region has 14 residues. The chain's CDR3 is CASSLGTGRQPQHF. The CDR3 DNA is TGCGCCAGCAGCTTAGGGACCGGACGTCAGCCCCAGCATTTT.

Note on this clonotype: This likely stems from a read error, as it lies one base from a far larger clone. As DNA, the CDR3 is TGTGCCAGCAGCTTAGGGGGGGTCACTGAAGCTTTCTTT. Its translation is CASSLGGVTEAFF. This chain links TRBV7-9 with TRBJ1-1, with a tentative D call TRBD1 (5 bases). The germline CDR1 and CDR2 sequences are SEHNR and FQNEAQ (reference sequence). This CDR3 is built from 13 residues. Trimming removed 1 base from V and 4 bases from J, with 7 bases in between.

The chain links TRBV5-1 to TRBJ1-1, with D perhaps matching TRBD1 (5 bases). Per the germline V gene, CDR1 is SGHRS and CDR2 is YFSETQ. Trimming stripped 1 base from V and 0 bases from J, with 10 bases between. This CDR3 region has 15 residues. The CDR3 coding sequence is TGCGCCAGCAGCTTGCAGGGAACCATGAACACTGAAGCTTTCTTT. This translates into CASSLQGTMNTEAFF.

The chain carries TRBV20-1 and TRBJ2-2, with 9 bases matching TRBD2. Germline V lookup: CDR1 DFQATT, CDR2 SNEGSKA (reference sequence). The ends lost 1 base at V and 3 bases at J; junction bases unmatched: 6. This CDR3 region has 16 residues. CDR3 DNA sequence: TGCAGTGCTAGAGGCCCCAGCGGGGGGCACACCGGGGAGCTGTTTTTT. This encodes CSARGPSGGHTGELFF.

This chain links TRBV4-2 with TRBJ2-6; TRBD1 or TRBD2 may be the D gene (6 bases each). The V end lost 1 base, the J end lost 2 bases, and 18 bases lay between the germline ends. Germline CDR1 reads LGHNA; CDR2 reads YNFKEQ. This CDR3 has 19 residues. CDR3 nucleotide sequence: TGTGCCAGCAGCCAAGCCGTGGGGGGCGGTTCGGCTGGGGCCAACGTCCTGACTTTC. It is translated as CASSQAVGGGSAGANVLTF.

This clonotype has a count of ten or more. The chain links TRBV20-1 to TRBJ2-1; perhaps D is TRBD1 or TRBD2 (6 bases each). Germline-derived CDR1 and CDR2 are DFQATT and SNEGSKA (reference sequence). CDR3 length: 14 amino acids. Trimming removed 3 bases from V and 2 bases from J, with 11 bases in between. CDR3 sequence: CSASGRGPYNEQFF. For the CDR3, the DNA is TGCAGTGCTAGTGGTCGGGGGCCCTACAATGAGCAGTTCTTC.

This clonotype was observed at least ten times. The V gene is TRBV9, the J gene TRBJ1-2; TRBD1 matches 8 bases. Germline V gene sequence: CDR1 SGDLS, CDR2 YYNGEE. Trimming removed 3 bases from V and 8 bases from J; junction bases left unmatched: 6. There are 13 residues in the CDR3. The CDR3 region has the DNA TGTGCCAGCAGCGCCCGACAGGGGCACGGCTACACCTTC. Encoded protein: CASSARQGHGYTF.

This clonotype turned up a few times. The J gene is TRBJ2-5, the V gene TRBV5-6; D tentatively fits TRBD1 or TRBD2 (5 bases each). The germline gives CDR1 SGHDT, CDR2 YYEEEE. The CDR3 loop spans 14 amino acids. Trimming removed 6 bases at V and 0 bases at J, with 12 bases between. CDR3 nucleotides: TGTGCCAGCAACCCGGGGCCCTACCAAGAGACCCAGTACTTC. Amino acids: CASNPGPYQETQYF.

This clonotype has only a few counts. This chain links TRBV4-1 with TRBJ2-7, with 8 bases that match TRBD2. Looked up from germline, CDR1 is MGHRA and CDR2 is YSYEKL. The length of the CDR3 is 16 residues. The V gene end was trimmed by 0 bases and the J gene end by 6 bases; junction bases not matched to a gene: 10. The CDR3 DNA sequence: TGCGCCAGCAGCCAAGAGTTGGGGCGGGGGGACCGCGAGCAGTACTTC. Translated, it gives CASSQELGRGDREQYF.

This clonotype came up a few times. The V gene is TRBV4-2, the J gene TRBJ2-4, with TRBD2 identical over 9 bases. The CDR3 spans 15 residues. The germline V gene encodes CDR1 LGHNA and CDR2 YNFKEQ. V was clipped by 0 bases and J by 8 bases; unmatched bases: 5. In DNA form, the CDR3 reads TGTGCCAGCAGCCAAGATCGACTAGCGGTTTACATTCAGTACTTC. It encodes CASSQDRLAVYIQYF.

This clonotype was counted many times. The CDR3 region has the DNA TGCGCCAGCATTACAGGGTCGAGCACAGATACGCAGTATTTT. Translated, it gives CASITGSSTDTQYF. This sequence joins TRBV23-1 and TRBJ2-3; perhaps TRBD1 as D (6 bases). TRBV23-1 is recorded as an ORF, its role being uncertain. V was trimmed by 7 bases and J by 0 bases, leaving 11 bases between them. The CDR3 totals 14 residues.

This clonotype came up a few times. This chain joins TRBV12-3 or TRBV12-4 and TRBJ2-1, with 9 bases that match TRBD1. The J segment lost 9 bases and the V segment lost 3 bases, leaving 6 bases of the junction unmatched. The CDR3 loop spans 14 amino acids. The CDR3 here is CASSLGQGTGEQFF. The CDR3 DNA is TGTGCCAGCAGTTTGGGACAGGGTACCGGTGAGCAGTTCTTC.

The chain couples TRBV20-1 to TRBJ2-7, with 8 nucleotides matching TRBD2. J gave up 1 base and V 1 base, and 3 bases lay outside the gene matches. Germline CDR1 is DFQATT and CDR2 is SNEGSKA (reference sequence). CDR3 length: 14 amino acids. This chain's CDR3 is CSARGRGGSYEQYF. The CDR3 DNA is TGCAGTGCTAGAGGACGGGGGGGTTCCTACGAGCAGTACTTC.

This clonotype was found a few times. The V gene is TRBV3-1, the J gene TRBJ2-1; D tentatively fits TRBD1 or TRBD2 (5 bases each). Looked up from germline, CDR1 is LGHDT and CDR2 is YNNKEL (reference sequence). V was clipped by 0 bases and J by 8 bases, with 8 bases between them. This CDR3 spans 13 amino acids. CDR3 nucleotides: TGTGCCAGCAGCCAAGAGATGGGGGATGAGCAGTTCTTC. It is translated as CASSQEMGDEQFF.

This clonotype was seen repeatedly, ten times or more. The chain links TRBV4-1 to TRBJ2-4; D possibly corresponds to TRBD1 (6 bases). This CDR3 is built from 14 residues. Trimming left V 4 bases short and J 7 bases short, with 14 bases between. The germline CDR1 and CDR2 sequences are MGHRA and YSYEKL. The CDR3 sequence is CASSPAGALNIQYF. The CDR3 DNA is TGCGCCAGCAGCCCGGCAGGGGCGCTGAACATTCAGTACTTC.

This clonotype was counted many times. The chain's CDR3 is CASSEGLAGGFGTDTQYF. The CDR3 DNA reads as TGCGCCAGCAGCGAGGGACTAGCGGGGGGATTTGGCACAGATACGCAGTATTTT. The V call is TRBV5-1, the J call TRBJ2-3, with TRBD2 identical over 15 bases. J was trimmed by 1 base and V by 4 bases; bases with no gene match: 7. From germline, CDR1 is SGHRS and CDR2 YFSETQ. The CDR3 has 18 residues.

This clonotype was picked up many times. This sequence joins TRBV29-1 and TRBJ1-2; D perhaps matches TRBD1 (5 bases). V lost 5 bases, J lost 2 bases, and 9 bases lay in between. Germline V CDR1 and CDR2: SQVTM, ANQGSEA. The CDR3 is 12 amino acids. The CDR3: CSVMPGNYGYTF. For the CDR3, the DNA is TGCAGCGTTATGCCAGGGAACTATGGCTACACCTTC.

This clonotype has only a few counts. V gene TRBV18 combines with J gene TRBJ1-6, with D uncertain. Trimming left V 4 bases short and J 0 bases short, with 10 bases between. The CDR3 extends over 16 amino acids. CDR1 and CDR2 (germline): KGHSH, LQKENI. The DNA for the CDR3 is TGTGCCAGCTCACGGATCCTGAGCTCCTATAATTCACCCCTCCACTTT. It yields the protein CASSRILSSYNSPLHF.